This T cell receptor beta chain was sequenced in a study of T cell responses to AZD1222 COVID-19 vaccine. Study observations and caveats: Unmutated variant regions reportedly attract nearly half of all spike-specific TCRs. Every sample of the repertoires postdated the peak T cell response.

The method was immunoSEQ multiplex PCR; TCRdb's version includes in-frame clones alone and lacks a portion of them. The sample lists 95,000 to 150,000 clones, 70% to 90% occurring once. Notes on this clone: As yet, its antigen is unknown.

V was pared by 2 bases and J by 0 bases, with 14 bases between. Germline CDR1 SEHNR, CDR2 FQNEAQ (reference sequence). This CDR3 contains 16 residues. The sample was peripheral blood, taken on day 0 of AZD1222 vaccination. This rearrangement joins TRBV7-9 to TRBJ2-7; D uncertain. The clonotype comes from an adult in good health. This CDR3 is CASSLRSGSSSYEQYF. CDR3 in DNA: TGTGCCAGCAGCTTAAGGTCGGGCTCGAGCTCCTACGAGCAGTACTTC.